Listed below are T cell receptor beta chains from one sample, sequenced in a study of vaccination effects on CD4 cells after COVID-19. For these TCRs, the target antigens are not known. The method was immunoSEQ multiplex PCR; TCRdb's version includes in-frame clones alone and lacks a portion of them. This sample has under 40,000 clones, with around 70% found just once. Source: CD4+ T cells from PBMCs cultured with HCoV-229E spike peptides, taken after COVID-19 vaccination. These receptors were taken from a human donor who received a COVID-19 vaccine. CDR3s include the opening cysteine and the closing phenylalanine or tryptophan. A D gene is named only where the DNA matches it firmly. Clone size, where shown, is once, few, many, or a class for clones that have expanded.

>TRBJ2-2|TRBV15|TRBD2|14|few
CATSRDGGAGELFF
TGTGCCACCAGCAGAGATGGGGGGGCCGGGGAGCTGTTTTTT
>TRBJ1-2|TRBV6-4|TRBD1|13|.
CASSPDRAGGYTF
TGTGCCAGCAGTCCGGACAGGGCGGGTGGCTACACCTTC
>TRBJ2-2|TRBV6-6|.|13|many
CASNGKYTGELFF
TGTGCCAGCAATGGGAAATACACCGGGGAGCTGTTTTTT
>TRBJ2-1|TRBV6-2/TRBV6-3|.|14|.
CASSYISSYNEQFF
TGTGCCAGCAGTTACATAAGCTCCTACAATGAGCAGTTCTTC
>TRBJ2-3|TRBV11-3|.|16|.
CASSSHRGAETDTQYF
TGTGCCAGCAGCTCGCATCGCGGGGCTGAAACAGATACGCAGTATTTT
>TRBJ2-7|TRBV6-6|.|14|few
CASKRGGDSYEQYF
TGTGCCAGCAAACGGGGAGGTGACTCCTACGAGCAGTACTTC
>TRBJ2-7|TRBV29-1|TRBD1|13|.
CSVARDRGDEQYF
TGCAGCGTCGCCCGGGACAGGGGTGACGAGCAGTACTTC
>TRBJ2-7|TRBV19|.|15|.
CASSSAGGNSYEQYF
TGTGCCAGTAGCAGCGCCGGGGGAAACTCCTACGAGCAGTACTTC
>TRBJ2-2|TRBV11-2|.|15|.
CASSLEAVTTGELFF
TGTGCCAGCAGCTTAGAGGCGGTGACGACCGGGGAGCTGTTTTTT
>TRBJ1-1|TRBV30|TRBD1|13|.
CAWNSRRQGVAFF
TGTGCCTGGAACAGCCGGCGACAGGGTGTAGCTTTCTTT
>TRBJ2-1|TRBV12-5|TRBD2|15|.
CASGSSGRVYNEQFF
TGTGCTAGTGGTTCTAGCGGGAGGGTTTACAATGAGCAGTTCTTC
>TRBJ1-3|TRBV14|.|15|.
CASSQGPGSGNTIYF
TGTGCCAGCAGCCAAGGTCCGGGGTCTGGAAACACCATATATTTT
>TRBJ1-1|TRBV27|.|13|.
CASSFHGGQGAFF
TGTGCCAGCAGTTTCCACGGGGGCCAGGGGGCTTTCTTT
>TRBJ2-5|TRBV2|.|14|.
CASSFPGGEETQYF
TGTGCCAGCAGTTTTCCAGGGGGGGAAGAGACCCAGTACTTC
>TRBJ1-4|TRBV30|TRBD1|15|.
CAWSSTGTVNEKLFF
TGTGCCTGGAGTTCCACCGGGACAGTGAATGAAAAACTGTTTTTT
>TRBJ2-3|TRBV6-6|TRBD1|14|.
CASSYGTGSDTQYF
TGTGCCAGCAGTTACGGGACAGGTTCGGATACGCAGTATTTT
>TRBJ2-7|TRBV13|.|13|.
CATNGGFDYEQYF
TGTGCCACTAATGGGGGGTTCGACTACGAGCAGTACTTC
>TRBJ2-2|TRBV10-1|TRBD1|15|.
CASRKDRVSTGELFF
TGCGCCAGCAGGAAGGACAGGGTCTCTACCGGGGAGCTGTTTTTT
>TRBJ1-3|TRBV30|.|13|few
CAWAQASGNTIYF
TGTGCCTGGGCACAGGCGTCTGGAAACACCATATATTTT
>TRBJ1-3|TRBV3-1/TRBV3-2|.|14|few
CASSQTGSGNTIYF
TGTGCCAGCAGCCAGACAGGTTCTGGAAACACCATATATTTT
>TRBJ2-3|TRBV19|.|14|.
CASRRTVGGDTQYF
TGTGCCAGTAGACGAACTGTGGGTGGAGATACGCAGTATTTT
>TRBJ2-5|TRBV6-5|TRBD2|15|.
CASSPPGSGRKTQYF
TGTGCCAGCAGCCCCCCTGGGAGCGGGAGGAAGACCCAGTACTTC
>TRBJ1-1|TRBV6-5|.|13|.
CASSSSGVTEAFF
TGTGCCAGCAGTTCGTCGGGGGTCACTGAAGCTTTCTTT
>TRBJ2-5|TRBV11-1|TRBD2|14|.
CASSLMRGGETQYF
TGTGCCAGCAGCTTAATGCGGGGGGGAGAGACCCAGTACTTC
>TRBJ2-7|TRBV19|TRBD2|15|.
CASSIGTSGFYEQYF
TGTGCCAGTAGTATTGGGACTAGCGGGTTCTACGAGCAGTACTTC
>TRBJ2-1|TRBV29-1|.|11|.
CSVVPRTEQFF
TGCAGCGTTGTGCCGCGAACTGAGCAGTTCTTC
>TRBJ2-5|TRBV5-4|TRBD2|15|.
CASSSGIAGRETQYF
TGTGCCAGCAGCTCCGGGATAGCGGGTAGAGAGACCCAGTACTTC
>TRBJ2-1|TRBV10-3|TRBD2|18|.
CAISESTPGLVSGNEQFF
TGTGCCATCAGTGAGTCAACACCGGGACTAGTGTCAGGGAATGAGCAGTTCTTC
>TRBJ1-2|TRBV10-3|TRBD1|15|.
CAISEWPGGSYGYTF
TGTGCCATCAGTGAATGGCCAGGGGGAAGCTATGGCTACACCTTC
>TRBJ1-1|TRBV24-1|.|13|once
CATSGEAGTEAFF
TGTGCCACCAGTGGCGAAGCCGGGACTGAAGCTTTCTTT
>TRBJ2-5|TRBV4-1|.|14|few
CASSRLGYQETQYF
TGCGCCAGCAGCCGGCTAGGGTACCAAGAGACCCAGTACTTC
>TRBJ2-5|TRBV5-1|.|14|.
CASRSQGAQETQYF
TGCGCCAGCAGATCCCAGGGTGCACAAGAGACCCAGTACTTC
>TRBJ1-5|TRBV5-1|TRBD1|12|few
CATDRANQPQHF
TGCGCGACTGACAGGGCTAATCAGCCCCAGCATTTT
>TRBJ1-4|TRBV5-1|.|14|few
CASSFGGANEKLFF
TGCGCCAGCAGCTTCGGGGGGGCTAATGAAAAACTGTTTTTT
>TRBJ1-1|TRBV7-8|.|13|.
CASSLARYTEAFF
TGTGCCAGCAGCTTAGCGAGGTACACTGAAGCTTTCTTT
>TRBJ1-1|TRBV7-2|.|14|.
CASSPATGYTEAFF
TGTGCCAGCAGCCCAGCTACAGGGTACACTGAAGCTTTCTTT
>TRBJ1-1|TRBV27|.|14|.
CASSVVGGNTEAFF
TGTGCCAGCAGTGTTGTCGGCGGGAACACTGAAGCTTTCTTT
>TRBJ2-1|TRBV27|TRBD2|14|.
CASSFSLAGNEQFF
TGTGCCAGCAGTTTTTCCCTAGCGGGCAATGAGCAGTTCTTC
>TRBJ2-7|TRBV3-1/TRBV3-2|.|13|.
CASSHRASYEQYF
TGTGCCAGCAGCCATAGGGCCTCCTACGAGCAGTACTTC
>TRBJ2-5|TRBV6-1|.|14|.
CASSETGIGETQYF
TGTGCCAGCAGTGAAACGGGGATTGGGGAGACCCAGTACTTC
>TRBJ2-5|TRBV7-7|.|16|.
CASSLGRQVTQETQYF
TGTGCCAGCAGCTTAGGGCGACAGGTGACCCAAGAGACCCAGTACTTC
>TRBJ2-7|TRBV25-1|TRBD1|14|.
CASRETGGSYEQYF
TGTGCCAGCAGGGAGACAGGGGGTTCCTACGAGCAGTACTTC
>TRBJ2-6|TRBV18|.|16|.
CASSLSTNSGANVLTF
TGTGCCAGCTCACTCTCAACAAACTCCGGGGCCAACGTCCTGACTTTC
>TRBJ1-3|TRBV5-1|.|15|.
CASSLDGSSGNTIYF
TGCGCCAGCAGCTTGGACGGAAGCTCTGGAAACACCATATATTTT
>TRBJ2-2|TRBV3-1/TRBV3-2|.|11|.
CASTGTGELFF
TGTGCCAGCACCGGGACCGGGGAGCTGTTTTTT
>TRBJ1-1|TRBV13|.|18|once
CASSLVPGRLLLNTEAFF
TGTGCCAGCAGCTTGGTCCCAGGGCGGCTTCTGTTGAACACTGAAGCTTTCTTT
>TRBJ2-5|TRBV10-3|.|15|.
CAISESGRQKETQYF
TGTGCCATCAGTGAGTCTGGCCGACAGAAAGAGACCCAGTACTTC
>TRBJ2-7|TRBV24-1|.|15|.
CATSWGAGAHYEQYF
TGTGCCACCAGTTGGGGGGCGGGAGCCCACTACGAGCAGTACTTC
>TRBJ2-7|TRBV5-1|TRBD2|17|.
CASSFSPQRGGSYEQYF
TGCGCCAGCAGCTTTTCCCCTCAGCGGGGGGGCTCCTACGAGCAGTACTTC
>TRBJ2-1|TRBV3-1/TRBV3-2|TRBD2|15|few
CASSQLAGGWLEQFF
TGTGCCAGCAGCCAACTAGCGGGGGGTTGGCTTGAGCAGTTCTTC
>TRBJ1-2|TRBV25-1|.|12|.
CASSRGSYGYTF
TGTGCCAGCAGTCGAGGGTCGTATGGCTACACCTTC
>TRBJ2-3|TRBV7-8|TRBD1|14|.
CASIDRDRTDTQYF
TGTGCCAGCATCGACAGGGACAGGACAGATACGCAGTATTTT
>TRBJ1-2|TRBV20-1|.|12|few
CSASLESGGYTF
TGCAGTGCTAGTCTGGAGTCGGGTGGCTACACCTTC
>TRBJ2-5|TRBV7-2|TRBD2|15|.
CASSFGGGGRGTQYF
TGTGCCAGCAGCTTCGGCGGGGGGGGCCGTGGGACCCAGTACTTC
>TRBJ1-6|TRBV3-1/TRBV3-2|.|14|.
CASGPGEYNSPLHF
TGTGCCAGCGGTCCGGGGGAATATAATTCACCCCTCCACTTT
>TRBJ2-2|TRBV2|.|14|few
CASSYSGRAGELFF
TGTGCCAGCAGTTATAGCGGTAGAGCCGGGGAGCTGTTTTTT
>TRBJ2-3|TRBV7-9|TRBD2|16|.
CASSLLAGLTLDTQYF
TGTGCCAGCAGCTTACTAGCGGGCCTAACTTTGGATACGCAGTATTTT
>TRBJ2-5|TRBV10-2|TRBD2|17|.
CASSEPKGTSGEETQYF
TGCGCCAGCAGTGAGCCTAAAGGGACTAGCGGTGAAGAGACCCAGTACTTC
>TRBJ2-1|TRBV12-3/TRBV12-4|.|13|.
CASSLPGKNEQFF
TGTGCCAGCAGTTTGCCAGGGAAGAATGAGCAGTTCTTC
>TRBJ1-4|TRBV2|.|13|.
CASIFQVNEKLFF
TGTGCCAGCATTTTTCAGGTTAATGAAAAACTGTTTTTT